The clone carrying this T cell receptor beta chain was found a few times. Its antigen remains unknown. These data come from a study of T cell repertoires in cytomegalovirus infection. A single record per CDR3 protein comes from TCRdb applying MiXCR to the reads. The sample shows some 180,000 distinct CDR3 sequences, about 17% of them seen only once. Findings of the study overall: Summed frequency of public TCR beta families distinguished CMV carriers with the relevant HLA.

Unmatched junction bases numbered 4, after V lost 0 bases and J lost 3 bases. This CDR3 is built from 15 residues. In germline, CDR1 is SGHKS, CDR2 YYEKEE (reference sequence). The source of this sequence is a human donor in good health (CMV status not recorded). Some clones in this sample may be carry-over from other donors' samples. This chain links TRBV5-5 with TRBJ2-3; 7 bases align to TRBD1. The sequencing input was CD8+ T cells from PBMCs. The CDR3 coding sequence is TGTGCCAGCAGCTTGGAGGGGGCTGGGACAGATACGCAGTATTTT. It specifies CASSLEGAGTDTQYF.